These 32 T cell receptor beta chains were all obtained from the same sample, sequenced in a study of T cell responses to AZD1222 COVID-19 vaccine. Method: immunoSEQ multiplex PCR; TCRdb's copy keeps in-frame clones and lacks some. Of 90,000 to 150,000 clones listed, roughly 85% are singletons. Material: peripheral blood, obtained on day 0 of AZD1222 vaccination. The receptors here all came from an adult in good health.

The rearrangement links TRBV6-5 to TRBJ2-7; D remains ambiguous. CDR1 and CDR2 from the germline V gene are MNHEY and SVGAGI. The CDR3 runs to 11 residues. V was pared by 0 bases and J by 7 bases, with 4 bases between. CDR3 in DNA: TGTGCCAGCAGTTACTCGGCAGAGCAGTACTTC. Amino acids: CASSYSAEQYF.

This chain uses TRBV29-1 with TRBJ2-5; no reliable D call. This CDR3 comprises 12 residues. V was pared by 4 bases and J by 3 bases, with 9 bases between. The germline V gene has CDR1 SQVTM and CDR2 ANQGSEA. The CDR3 sequence is CSVAFTEETQYF. The CDR3 nucleotides read TGCAGCGTTGCTTTTACAGAAGAGACCCAGTACTTC.

V is TRBV2 and J is TRBJ2-5; 11 bases match TRBD2. Trimming took 9 bases from V and 7 from J; bases not matched to a gene: 4. Per the germline V gene, CDR1 is SNHLY and CDR2 is FYNNEI. The CDR3 has 12 residues. CDR3 protein: CARTSGTGTQYF. The CDR3 bases are TGTGCCAGGACTAGCGGGACAGGGACCCAGTACTTC.

V and J are TRBV15 and TRBJ1-5, with TRBD1 matching over 8 bases. Trimming removed 0 bases from V and 7 bases from J; junction bases left unmatched: 8. The length of the CDR3 is 16 residues. The germline gives CDR1 LNHNV, CDR2 YYDKDF (reference sequence). This CDR3 reads CATSRDTDREGQPQHF. The CDR3 DNA sequence: TGTGCCACCAGCAGAGATACGGACAGGGAAGGGCAGCCCCAGCATTTT. The whole variable domain, filled in from reference TRBV15 and TRBJ1-5, reads DAMVIQNPRYQVTQFGKPVTLSCSQTLNHNVMYWYQQKSSQAPKLLFHYYDKDFNNEADTPDNFQSRRPNTSFCFLDIRSPGLGDTAMYLCATSRDTDREGQPQHFGDGTRLSIL.

A few counts support this clone. J is TRBJ2-1 and V is TRBV7-2; 8 bases fit TRBD2. This CDR3 comprises 15 residues. V shed 1 base, J shed 4 bases, and the junction held 3 bases outside the gene matches. Germline values: CDR1 SGHTA, CDR2 FQGNSA. The CDR3 sequence: CASSLDPSGYNEQFF. The CDR3, as DNA: TGTGCCAGCAGCTTAGACCCTAGCGGGTACAATGAGCAGTTCTTC. Supplemented by reference TRBV7-2 and TRBJ2-1, the full variable domain reads GAGVSQSPSNKVTEKGKDVELRCDPISGHTALYWYRQSLGQGLEFLIYFQGNSAPDKSGLPSDRFSAERTGGSVSTLTIQRTQQEDSAVYLCASSLDPSGYNEQFFGPGTRLTVL.

This clone was detected only a few times. This chain links TRBV7-2 with TRBJ2-7, with 8 bases fitting TRBD2. This CDR3 has 13 residues. Germline V lookup: CDR1 SGHTA, CDR2 FQGNSA. Losses at the gene ends were 9 bases for V and 6 bases for J; bases not matched to a gene: 10. In DNA, the CDR3 is TGTGCCAGTCACCCCGGGGGGGCCGGCGAGCAGTACTTC. Encoded protein: CASHPGGAGEQYF.

V and J are TRBV6-5 and TRBJ1-3, with no clear D. The ends were cut back, 6 bases at V and 0 bases at J, with 9 bases in the middle. CDR1 MNHEY and CDR2 SVGAGI come from the germline V gene. There are 14 residues in the CDR3. The CDR3 coding sequence is TGTGCCAGCAGGATTCAGTACTCTGGAAACACCATATATTTT. It is translated as CASRIQYSGNTIYF.

This clone was picked up a small number of times. J is TRBJ2-7 and V is TRBV5-6, with D possibly being TRBD1 (6 bases). Trimming cost V 3 bases and J 3 bases, with 7 bases left between them. The germline CDR1 and CDR2 sequences are SGHDT and YYEEEE. The CDR3 has 12 residues. CDR3 DNA sequence: TGTGCCAGCAGCTCGACAGGCTACGAGCAGTACTTC. This sequence encodes CASSSTGYEQYF. Full variable domain (missing parts from reference TRBV5-6 and TRBJ2-7): DAGVTQSPTHLIKTRGQQVTLRCSPKSGHDTVSWYQQALGQGPQFIFQYYEEEERQRGNFPDRFSGHQFPNYSSELNVNALLLGDSALYLCASSSTGYEQYFGPGTRLTVT.

The CDR3: CASSRPVRFAVQETQYF. CDR3 DNA: TGTGCCAGCAGTAGACCCGTTCGATTTGCCGTTCAAGAGACCCAGTACTTC. V usage is TRBV28 and J usage is TRBJ2-5; D not resolved. The CDR3 totals 17 residues. V dropped 5 bases and J dropped 2 bases, with 21 bases sitting between them. Per the germline V gene, CDR1 is MDHEN and CDR2 is SYDVKM.

This clone was seen a few times. This chain uses TRBV7-9 with TRBJ1-1; D not certain. From germline, CDR1 is SEHNR and CDR2 FQNEAQ (reference sequence). This CDR3 is built from 13 residues. The ends were cut back, 5 bases at V and 3 bases at J, with 10 bases in the middle. CDR3 DNA sequence: TGTGCCAGCAGCCCCCGATCGGACACTGAAGCTTTCTTT. It specifies CASSPRSDTEAFF.

This clone was observed a few times. The J gene is TRBJ1-3, the V gene TRBV5-1; no clear D gene. CDR3 length: 16 residues. The germline V gene has CDR1 SGHRS and CDR2 YFSETQ. V lost 0 bases and J lost 0, with 10 bases in between. DNA for the CDR3: TGCGCCAGCAGCTTGGGCAGTACGAGCTCTGGAAACACCATATATTTT. Translating it yields CASSLGSTSSGNTIYF. The full variable domain, its missing parts supplied by reference TRBV5-1 and TRBJ1-3, is KAGVTQTPRYLIKTRGQQVTLSCSPISGHRSVSWYQQTPGQGLQFLFEYFSETQRNKGNFPGRFSGRQFSNSRSEMNVSTLELGDSALYLCASSLGSTSSGNTIYFGEGSWLTVV.

This rearrangement joins TRBV28 to TRBJ1-1; no reliable D call. Germline lookup yields CDR1 MDHEN and CDR2 SYDVKM. V was trimmed by 8 bases and J by 5 bases, leaving 12 bases between them. The CDR3 has 12 amino acids. CDR3 sequence reads: CASLDGWTEAFF. The DNA of the CDR3 is TGTGCCAGCCTCGACGGTTGGACTGAAGCTTTCTTT.

The chain combines TRBV14 with TRBJ2-5; possible D gene TRBD2, 6 bases. CDR3 size: 15 residues. The germline V gene has CDR1 SGHDN and CDR2 FVKESK. The ends were cut back, 1 base at V and 2 bases at J, with 11 bases in the middle. CDR3 sequence (DNA): TGTGCCAGCAGCCAAGTAGCGGAGGCACAAGAGACCCAGTACTTC. Translated, it gives CASSQVAEAQETQYF.

The chain carries TRBV30 and TRBJ2-3; TRBD2 aligns across 10 bases. This CDR3 is built from 12 residues. With 4 bases clipped from V and 7 bases from J, the junction kept 2 bases outside the gene matches. Germline V gene data show CDR1 as GTSNPN and CDR2 as SVGIG (reference sequence). Here the CDR3 DNA reads TGTGCCTGGACTAGCGGGGGATATACGCAGTATTTT. Its translation: CAWTSGGYTQYF.

This rearrangement joins TRBV30 to TRBJ2-7, with 11 bases lining up with TRBD2. This CDR3 region has 11 residues. From germline, CDR1 is GTSNPN and CDR2 SVGIG (reference sequence). The trim removed 7 bases at V and 9 bases at J, leaving 5 bases unmatched. CDR3 amino acids: CALTSGAGQYF. CDR3 nucleotide sequence: TGTGCCTTGACTAGCGGGGCGGGGCAGTACTTC.

The chain links TRBV7-2 to TRBJ2-1, with D hard to call. Looked up from germline, CDR1 is SGHTA and CDR2 is FQGNSA. The V and J ends lost 0 bases and 7 bases respectively, with 7 bases between them. The CDR3 runs 13 residues. The CDR3: CASSLAGGNEQFF. In nucleotides, the CDR3 is TGTGCCAGCAGCTTAGCCGGTGGAAATGAGCAGTTCTTC.

This chain connects TRBV6-5 to TRBJ2-7, with a tentative D call TRBD2 (5 bases). V lost 10 bases and J 3 bases, leaving 13 bases between the germline ends. Germline loops: CDR1 MNHEY, CDR2 SVGAGI. The CDR3 has 12 residues. The DNA for the CDR3 is TGTGCCACATCCGGACTCGACTACGAGCAGTACTTC. It is translated as CATSGLDYEQYF.

The chain links TRBV19 to TRBJ1-1, with 7 positions matching TRBD1. Germline V gene data show CDR1 as LNHDA and CDR2 as SQIVND (reference sequence). The CDR3 covers 12 residues. J was trimmed by 6 bases and V by 6 bases; bases with no gene match: 4. The CDR3 spells CASRTGAAEAFF. CDR3 nucleotide sequence: TGTGCCAGTAGAACAGGGGCGGCTGAAGCTTTCTTT.

This chain connects TRBV7-2 to TRBJ1-3; D perhaps matches TRBD1 (5 bases). V dropped 0 bases and J dropped 2 bases, with 11 bases sitting between them. This CDR3 spans 16 amino acids. CDR1 and CDR2 (germline): SGHTA, FQGNSA. This CDR3 reads CASSLASRVAGNTIYF. The CDR3 bases are TGTGCCAGCAGCTTAGCGAGCAGGGTGGCTGGAAACACCATATATTTT.

A remark on this clone: Other DNA sequences of this sample code for an identical CDR3. V and J are TRBV27 and TRBJ1-5, with TRBD1 matching 12 bases. V dropped 3 bases and J dropped 5; count of bases not matched to a gene: 2. CDR1 is MNHEY and CDR2 is SMNVEV in the germline V gene (reference sequence). This CDR3 contains 15 residues. CDR3 nucleotides: TGTGCCAGCAGTTTTGGGACAGGGGGCGATCAGCCCCAGCATTTT. Its translation is CASSFGTGGDQPQHF.

This sequence joins TRBV5-1 and TRBJ2-5; no definite D call. With 4 bases removed from V and 1 base from J, the gap between germline ends came to 8 bases. Germline loops: CDR1 SGHRS, CDR2 YFSETQ. This CDR3 region has 13 residues. CDR3 nucleotide sequence: TGCGCCAGCAGCCCCCTTTTCCAAGAGACCCAGTACTTC. It codes for CASSPLFQETQYF.

J is TRBJ1-4 and V is TRBV6-2 or TRBV6-3; D is perhaps TRBD1 (5 bases). The CDR3 is 18 amino acids. Germline assignment: CDR1 MNHEY and CDR2 SVGEGT. Trimming cost V 3 bases and J 0 bases, with 17 bases left between them. CDR3 protein: CASSYPISGQTTNEKLFF. The CDR3 coding sequence is TGTGCCAGCAGTTATCCGATTTCGGGGCAGACAACTAATGAAAAACTGTTTTTT.

The J gene is TRBJ1-2, the V gene TRBV2; 8 bases match TRBD1. The V gene end was trimmed by 1 base and the J gene end by 3 bases; junction bases not matched to a gene: 4. Germline-derived CDR1 and CDR2 are SNHLY and FYNNEI. The CDR3 is 15 residues long. CDR3 loop: CASSEGGQGDYGYTF. CDR3 sequence (DNA): TGTGCCAGCAGTGAAGGAGGACAGGGAGACTATGGCTACACCTTC.

V gene TRBV7-2 combines with J gene TRBJ2-7; 7 bases match TRBD1. The CDR3 covers 16 residues. Trimming cost V 4 bases and J 0 bases; bases outside gene matches: 9. The germline gives CDR1 SGHTA, CDR2 FQGNSA. The CDR3 DNA follows: TGTGCCAGCAGCTACACCGGGACAGCAAGCTCCTACGAGCAGTACTTC. It translates to CASSYTGTASSYEQYF.

The V call is TRBV5-1, the J call TRBJ2-2, with D possibly TRBD1 on 5 matching bases. The V gene lost 2 bases and the J gene lost 5 bases, with 13 bases spanning the gap. The germline V gene encodes CDR1 SGHRS and CDR2 YFSETQ. The CDR3 runs to 15 residues. The CDR3 DNA sequence: TGCGCCAGCAGCTTTCTGGGCAGGGATACCGGGGAGCTGTTTTTT. Its translation: CASSFLGRDTGELFF.

J is TRBJ1-2 and V is TRBV20-1, with D possibly TRBD1 on 5 matching bases. Trimming removed 3 bases from V and 7 bases from J, with 27 bases in between. The V gene's germline CDR1 is DFQATT and CDR2 SNEGSKA (reference sequence). This CDR3 comprises 17 residues. The CDR3 DNA reads TGCAGTGCTAGTGCCCCTTCCCGACAGACCTCACTGGGTGGCTACACCTTC. Translating gives CSASAPSRQTSLGGYTF.

As for this clone: An end of the junction differs from the germline gene, which may be a read error. V and J are TRBV5-1 and TRBJ1-5; D ambiguous. Germline values: CDR1 SGHRS, CDR2 YFSETQ. CDR3 size: 13 residues. The DNA of the CDR3 is TGCGCCAGCAGGTTGGATAGCAATCAGCCCCAGCATTTT. This sequence encodes CASRLDSNQPQHF.

The chain carries TRBV16 and TRBJ2-7; tentative D call: TRBD1 (6 bases). Looked up from germline, CDR1 is KGHSY and CDR2 is FQNENV. The V end was cut by 4 bases, the J end by 2 bases, with 12 bases between. This CDR3 contains 14 residues. CDR3 in DNA: TGTGCCAGCAGCCGGCAGGGGCCCCCCTACGAGCAGTACTTC. This encodes CASSRQGPPYEQYF.

The J gene is TRBJ1-2, the V gene TRBV30; D possibly corresponds to TRBD1 (5 bases). The V gene lost 1 base and the J gene lost 0 bases, with 18 bases spanning the gap. CDR3 length: 17 amino acids. Germline V CDR1 and CDR2: GTSNPN, SVGIG (reference sequence). The CDR3, as DNA: TGTGCCTGGAGTGCCCCGGGGCAGGGCCGAGCTAACTATGGCTACACCTTC. Amino acids: CAWSAPGQGRANYGYTF.

The J gene is TRBJ1-1, the V gene TRBV24-1; tentative D call: TRBD1 (5 bases). Trimming stripped 9 bases from V and 9 bases from J, with 16 bases between. This CDR3 region has 12 residues. Germline CDR1 reads KGHDR; CDR2 reads SFDVKD. For the CDR3, the DNA is TGTGCCACCCCCACGGGGGGGTGGAAAGCTTTCTTT. Translated: CATPTGGWKAFF.

This clone was picked up one time. This chain links TRBV30 with TRBJ2-2, with no clear D. The CDR3 has 12 amino acids. The germline V gene encodes CDR1 GTSNPN and CDR2 SVGIG (reference sequence). V lost 3 bases and J lost 2, with 4 bases in between. As DNA, the CDR3 is TGTGCCTGGAGAGGAAACACCGGGGAGCTGTTTTTT. Protein sequence: CAWRGNTGELFF.

The V call is TRBV18, the J call TRBJ2-3; no clear D. With 2 bases removed from V and 1 base from J, the gap between germline ends came to 22 bases. Germline V gives CDR1 KGHSH, CDR2 LQKENI. The CDR3 sequence is 19 residues long. The CDR3 nucleotides are TGTGCCAGCTCACCAAGTCTGTATGGTTCACTAACGGGCACAGATACGCAGTATTTT. It yields the protein CASSPSLYGSLTGTDTQYF.